A single sample gave rise to the 19 T cell receptor beta chains below, sequenced in a study of T cells in tumors after PD-1 blockade. TCRdb's copy holds only in-frame clones and misses some; the assay was immunoSEQ multiplex PCR. The sample has 40,000 to 55,000 clones, roughly 79% seen once. Sequencing was performed on PBMCs, taken before anti-PD-1 treatment. The receptors come from a human donor with basal cell carcinoma.

This clone was seen once. The V gene is TRBV29-1, the J gene TRBJ1-6; 10 bases match TRBD1. The CDR3 sequence is 14 residues long. CDR1 and CDR2 (germline): SQVTM, ANQGSEA. Trimming at V came to 5 bases and at J to 6 bases, leaving 4 bases not matched to a gene. This CDR3 is CSVRDRGRNSPLHF. The CDR3, as DNA: TGCAGCGTTCGGGACAGGGGTCGTAATTCACCCCTCCACTTT.

This sequence joins TRBV7-9 and TRBJ1-1; 8 bases agree with TRBD1. Germline assignment: CDR1 SEHNR and CDR2 FQNEAQ (reference sequence). The CDR3 extends over 12 amino acids. V lost 6 bases to trimming and J lost 6 bases; unmatched junction nucleotides: 3. The CDR3 is CASSKDRAEAFF. CDR3 sequence (DNA): TGTGCCAGCAGTAAGGACAGGGCTGAAGCTTTCTTT.

This clone was detected only a few times. This chain connects TRBV2 to TRBJ2-1; no clear D. The V end lost 4 bases, the J end lost 3 bases, and 10 bases lay between the germline ends. The CDR3 totals 14 residues. Germline values: CDR1 SNHLY, CDR2 FYNNEI. In DNA form, the CDR3 reads TGTGCCAGCAGTGGGAGCCTCAACTACAATGAGCAGTTCTTC. Encoded protein: CASSGSLNYNEQFF.

J is TRBJ2-7 and V is TRBV7-2; 13 positions agree with TRBD2. Germline V gene data show CDR1 as SGHTA and CDR2 as FQGNSA. V was clipped by 4 bases and J by 2 bases; unmatched bases: 2. The CDR3 sequence is 15 residues long. CDR3 in amino acids: CASSSTSGRPYEQYF. The CDR3 coding sequence is TGTGCCAGCAGCTCGACTAGCGGGAGGCCCTACGAGCAGTACTTC.

The rearrangement links TRBV27 to TRBJ1-1; D is undetermined. CDR1 and CDR2 (germline): MNHEY, SMNVEV (reference sequence). This CDR3 comprises 15 residues. Trimming took 0 bases from V and 1 from J, leaving 9 bases between them. The CDR3 here is CASSLSTGKNTEAFF. In DNA, the CDR3 is TGTGCCAGCAGTTTATCGACGGGGAAGAACACTGAAGCTTTCTTT.

This clone has at least ten counts. The chain carries TRBV11-1 and TRBJ1-1; no clear D. Germline loops: CDR1 SGHAT, CDR2 FQDESV (reference sequence). The CDR3 is 15 amino acids. Trimming shortened V by 6 bases and J by 0 bases, and 14 bases separated the two germline ends. CDR3 loop: CASRTGVSMNTEAFF. In DNA form, the CDR3 reads TGTGCCAGCAGGACCGGGGTCTCCATGAACACTGAAGCTTTCTTT.

The gene calls are TRBV30 and TRBJ1-6, with 7 bases identical to TRBD1. Unmatched junction bases numbered 11, after V lost 0 bases and J lost 12 bases. CDR1 is GTSNPN, CDR2 SVGIG, per germline (reference sequence). The CDR3 covers 15 residues. CDR3 coding DNA: TGTGCCTGGAGTGTACCCCCTCGACAGGGCGGACCCCTCCACTTT. As protein: CAWSVPPRQGGPLHF.

The chain carries TRBV3-1 (or the pseudogene TRBV3-2) and TRBJ2-7; unclear D gene. Per germline, CDR1 LGHDT and CDR2 YNNKEL (reference sequence). The V gene lost 5 bases and the J gene lost 4 bases, with 6 bases spanning the gap. The CDR3 is 11 residues long. The CDR3 region has the DNA TGTGCCAGCAGCGCCCAATACGAGCAGTACTTC. Protein sequence: CASSAQYEQYF.

The gene calls are TRBV2 and TRBJ2-1; D uncertain. CDR3 length equals 12 residues. Germline CDR1 reads SNHLY; CDR2 reads FYNNEI. Trimming left V 6 bases short and J 7 bases short, with 10 bases between. CDR3 DNA: TGTGCCAGCAGCGGCGACTCGAATGAGCAGTTCTTC. Protein product: CASSGDSNEQFF.

This chain connects TRBV5-1 to TRBJ2-1; 14 nucleotides align to TRBD2. The CDR3 spans 17 residues. In germline, CDR1 is SGHRS, CDR2 YFSETQ. The V gene end was trimmed by 6 bases and the J gene end by 4 bases; junction bases not matched to a gene: 9. Written as DNA, the CDR3 is TGCGCCAGCACCACGGGACTAGCGGGGGAGAGTTACAATGAGCAGTTCTTC. Translated, it gives CASTTGLAGESYNEQFF.

The chain couples TRBV5-5 to TRBJ2-7, with D perhaps assigned TRBD1 or TRBD2 (6 bases each). The CDR3 is 12 residues long. CDR1 and CDR2 from the germline V gene are SGHKS and YYEKEE (reference sequence). V dropped 5 bases and J dropped 4 bases, with 10 bases sitting between them. The CDR3 DNA reads as TGTGCCAGCAGTAGGGGGGAATACGAGCAGTACTTC. As protein: CASSRGEYEQYF.

This clone was found once. This chain links TRBV5-6 with TRBJ1-4; D perhaps matches TRBD1 (5 bases). Germline CDR1 reads SGHDT; CDR2 reads YYEEEE. This CDR3 contains 17 residues. V lost 3 bases and J 2 bases, leaving 17 bases between the germline ends. In DNA, the CDR3 is TGTGCCAGCAGCTCGGGGCTCCAAGTGGGGACTAATGAAAAACTGTTTTTT. It encodes CASSSGLQVGTNEKLFF. Variable domain in full (rest from reference TRBV5-6 and TRBJ1-4): DAGVTQSPTHLIKTRGQQVTLRCSPKSGHDTVSWYQQALGQGPQFIFQYYEEEERQRGNFPDRFSGHQFPNYSSELNVNALLLGDSALYLCASSSGLQVGTNEKLFFGSGTQLSVL.

V is TRBV10-3 and J is TRBJ1-1; 10 bases agree with TRBD1. V dropped 7 bases and J dropped 6; count of bases not matched to a gene: 11. The CDR3 length is 15 residues. Looked up from germline, CDR1 is ENHRY and CDR2 is SYGVKD. CDR3 in amino acids: CAITSPGQGNPEAFF. CDR3 bases: TGTGCCATCACTAGCCCGGGACAGGGGAATCCTGAAGCTTTCTTT.

The gene calls are TRBV5-6 and TRBJ1-2, with no clear D. The V gene's germline CDR1 is SGHDT and CDR2 YYEEEE. With 0 bases removed from V and 3 bases from J, the gap between germline ends came to 9 bases. This CDR3 is 14 amino acids long. The CDR3 DNA reads as TGTGCCAGCAGCTTGGGGCGGACGTACTATGGCTACACCTTC. Protein: CASSLGRTYYGYTF.

The genes are TRBV7-2 and TRBJ1-3, with no clear D. This CDR3 has 14 residues. The germline V and J ends were trimmed by 1 base and 0 bases, with 4 bases remaining between them. Germline CDR1 and CDR2: SGHTA and FQGNSA. Written as DNA, the CDR3 is TGTGCCAGCAGCTTAGGGAACTCTGGAAACACCATATATTTT. It yields the protein CASSLGNSGNTIYF. The full variable domain, in which reference TRBV7-2 and TRBJ1-3 provide the parts outside the CDR3, is GAGVSQSPSNKVTEKGKDVELRCDPISGHTALYWYRQSLGQGLEFLIYFQGNSAPDKSGLPSDRFSAERTGGSVSTLTIQRTQQEDSAVYLCASSLGNSGNTIYFGEGSWLTVV.

The chain employs TRBV5-1 and TRBJ2-1, with D uncertain. This CDR3 has 14 residues. Trimming shortened V by 0 bases and J by 9 bases, and 13 bases separated the two germline ends. Germline V gives CDR1 SGHRS, CDR2 YFSETQ. DNA of the CDR3: TGCGCCAGCAGCTTGGACTTCCCCCGCAGTGAGCAGTTCTTC. This codes for CASSLDFPRSEQFF. Looking up the rest from reference TRBV5-1 and TRBJ2-1 gives the full variable domain: KAGVTQTPRYLIKTRGQQVTLSCSPISGHRSVSWYQQTPGQGLQFLFEYFSETQRNKGNFPGRFSGRQFSNSRSEMNVSTLELGDSALYLCASSLDFPRSEQFFGPGTRLTVL.

The rearrangement joins TRBV5-4 to TRBJ2-1; D assignment may be TRBD1 or TRBD2 (5 bases each). The CDR3 loop spans 15 amino acids. Germline V gene lookup returns CDR1 SGHNT and CDR2 YYREEE (reference sequence). V gave up 4 bases and J gave up 7 bases, with 18 bases separating them. CDR3 sequence: CASSHRGALLNEQFF. The CDR3 DNA follows: TGTGCCAGCAGCCACCGAGGGGCCTTGTTGAATGAGCAGTTCTTC.

The V call is TRBV4-2, the J call TRBJ1-2; maybe TRBD1 (6 bases). Trimming took off 1 base at V and 2 bases at J, with 17 bases between the two ends. The CDR3 is 17 amino acids. Germline V gene sequence: CDR1 LGHNA, CDR2 YNFKEQ. CDR3 protein: CASSQGQGTSLNYGYTF. CDR3 coding DNA: TGTGCCAGCAGCCAAGGTCAGGGGACTTCGCTAAACTATGGCTACACCTTC.

CDR3 amino acids: CASVLAGVYNEQFF. In nucleotides, the CDR3 is TGTGCCAGCGTTCTAGCGGGGGTCTACAATGAGCAGTTCTTC. The chain is built from TRBV6-5 and TRBJ2-1, with TRBD2 identical over 10 bases. Germline assignment: CDR1 MNHEY and CDR2 SVGAGI. The CDR3 runs to 14 residues. The V segment lost 8 bases and the J segment 3 bases; nucleotides outside the gene matches: 4.